Following are 28 T cell receptor beta chains from one sample sequenced in a study of graft-versus-host responses after intestinal transplantation (dated by TCRdb to the early 2020s). The library was produced with the immunoSEQ multiplex PCR assay. TCRdb re-hosts the immuneACCESS table, in-frame sequences only. Its copies lack some clones; in the studies checked, an unresolved V gene accounts for under half of them, and the cause for the rest is not known. Recorded for this sample are roughly 120,000 clones; approximately 93% of them occurred a single time. The ten largest clones take up approximately 1.2% of the sample. No cognate antigen is known for these TCRs. Read against the paper, the sample's time point label means: cells obtained before transplantation from donor or recipient. The sample in question was unstimulated CD8+ T cells sorted from spleen or lymph node cells, obtained before transplant. These receptors all come from a human donor who was the organ donor for an intestinal transplant.

The rearrangement links TRBV12-5 to TRBJ2-1; D is possibly TRBD1 or TRBD2 (6 bases each). The germline gives CDR1 LGHNT, CDR2 FRNRAP. The V gene lost 0 bases and the J gene lost 6 bases, with 12 bases spanning the gap. The CDR3 contains 15 residues. CDR3 amino acids: CASGLVHGGGNEQFF. The CDR3 DNA follows: TGTGCTAGTGGTTTGGTACATGGAGGGGGCAATGAGCAGTTCTTC.

This chain links TRBV7-6 with TRBJ2-7, with 7 nucleotides matching TRBD2. CDR1 and CDR2 (germline): SGHVS, FNYEAQ. The V gene end was trimmed by 2 bases and the J gene end by 6 bases; junction bases not matched to a gene: 1. The CDR3 loop spans 12 amino acids. The chain's CDR3 is CASSLPGGEQYF. The CDR3 DNA reads as TGTGCCAGCAGCTTACCGGGGGGCGAGCAGTACTTC.

This chain connects TRBV6-1 to TRBJ2-7; TRBD1 matches 9 bases. CDR3 size: 15 residues. The ends lost 6 bases at V and 1 base at J; junction bases unmatched: 7. The germline gives CDR1 MNHNS, CDR2 SASEGT. The CDR3 loop is CASSLSGQGSYEQYF. The CDR3 nucleotides read TGTGCCAGCAGCCTCAGCGGACAGGGGTCCTACGAGCAGTACTTC.

The V gene is TRBV30, the J gene TRBJ1-1; D remains ambiguous. The CDR3 is 12 amino acids. Germline assignment: CDR1 GTSNPN and CDR2 SVGIG (reference sequence). V lost 1 base to trimming and J lost 5 bases, with 8 bases between them. The CDR3 region has the DNA TGTGCCTGGAGTGGGGTAGGGACTGAAGCTTTCTTT. This sequence encodes CAWSGVGTEAFF.

The chain employs TRBV9 and TRBJ2-7, with D perhaps TRBD1 or TRBD2 (7 bases each). The CDR3 covers 15 residues. Trimming pared 3 bases from V and 4 bases from J, leaving 17 bases between. CDR1 SGDLS and CDR2 YYNGEE come from the germline V gene. The CDR3: CASSATDQGGYEQYF. The CDR3 DNA sequence: TGTGCCAGCAGCGCGACGGACCAGGGGGGGTACGAGCAGTACTTC.

J is TRBJ2-3 and V is TRBV9; either TRBD1 or TRBD2 may fit D (6 bases each). With 3 bases removed from V and 2 bases from J, the gap between germline ends came to 19 bases. Per the germline V gene, CDR1 is SGDLS and CDR2 is YYNGEE. The CDR3 spans 17 residues. The CDR3 bases are TGTGCCAGCAGCGAGGGGGGACTTCCTACCCCCACAGATACGCAGTATTTT. Translating it yields CASSEGGLPTPTDTQYF.

The rearrangement uses TRBV19 and TRBJ2-1; 13 nucleotides match TRBD2. The CDR3 spans 16 residues. V shed 4 bases and J 3 bases; nucleotides not matched to a gene: 3. CDR1 LNHDA and CDR2 SQIVND come from the germline V gene (reference sequence). In DNA, the CDR3 is TGTGCCAGTAGTACCTGGACTAGCGGGAGCTACAATGAGCAGTTCTTC. Translation: CASSTWTSGSYNEQFF. The full variable domain, with the rest looked up from reference TRBV19 and TRBJ2-1, is DGGITQSPKYLFRKEGQNVTLSCEQNLNHDAMYWYRQDPGQGLRLIYYSQIVNDFQKGDIAEGYSVSREKKESFPLTVTSAQKNPTAFYLCASSTWTSGSYNEQFFGPGTRLTVL.

J is TRBJ2-7 and V is TRBV6-5; weak D call: TRBD2 (6 bases). CDR3 size: 12 residues. CDR1 and CDR2 from the germline V gene are MNHEY and SVGAGI. With 9 bases removed from V and 4 bases from J, the gap between germline ends came to 13 bases. The CDR3 nucleotides are TGTGCCAGTGCGGGGACCTCTTACGAGCAGTACTTC. It translates to CASAGTSYEQYF.

The chain employs TRBV7-8 and TRBJ1-2, with 8 bases fitting TRBD1. The CDR3 spans 15 residues. Losses at the gene ends were 6 bases for V and 5 bases for J; bases not matched to a gene: 11. CDR1 is SGHVS, CDR2 FQNEAQ, per germline. The chain's CDR3 is CASSSEQGGGYGYTF. The CDR3 coding sequence is TGTGCCAGCAGTTCAGAACAGGGGGGTGGGTATGGCTACACCTTC. Together with reference TRBV7-8 and TRBJ1-2, the CDR3 gives the full variable domain: GAGVSQSPRYKVAKRGQDVALRCDPISGHVSLFWYQQALGQGPEFLTYFQNEAQLDKSGLPSDRFFAERPEGSVSTLKIQRTQQEDSAVYLCASSSEQGGGYGYTFGSGTRLTVV.

The CDR3 spells CASSLVIYPRGYGYTF. CDR3 nucleotide sequence: TGTGCCAGCAGCTTAGTGATTTACCCTCGGGGATATGGCTACACCTTC. The chain joins TRBV7-2 to TRBJ1-2; no definite D call. Germline CDR1 SGHTA, CDR2 FQGNSA. The CDR3 sequence is 16 residues long. V gave up 1 base and J gave up 5 bases, with 17 bases separating them.

For this clone: The same CDR3 can be traced to other DNA sequences in this sample. This chain joins TRBV7-9 and TRBJ2-7; the D gene is possibly TRBD2 (6 bases). In germline, CDR1 is SEHNR, CDR2 FQNEAQ (reference sequence). The CDR3 has 12 amino acids. V lost 3 bases and J lost 4, with 7 bases in between. In DNA form, the CDR3 reads TGTGCCAGCAGCTTCGGGACTTACGAGCAGTACTTC. Translation: CASSFGTYEQYF.

V gene TRBV2 combines with J gene TRBJ2-2; TRBD2 aligns across 12 bases. Germline lookup yields CDR1 SNHLY and CDR2 FYNNEI. The CDR3 sequence is 16 residues long. V lost 6 bases to trimming and J lost 4 bases; unmatched junction nucleotides: 6. The CDR3 DNA reads TGTGCCAGCAGGCTAGCGGGAGGGCAAGGCACCGGGGAGCTGTTTTTT. Encoded protein: CASRLAGGQGTGELFF.

This chain joins TRBV9 and TRBJ1-4; D uncertain. The V and J ends lost 3 bases and 1 base respectively, with 10 bases between them. Per germline, CDR1 SGDLS and CDR2 YYNGEE. The CDR3 totals 15 residues. DNA of the CDR3: TGTGCCAGCAGCGCCTATGGTGGAACTAATGAAAAACTGTTTTTT. Encoded protein: CASSAYGGTNEKLFF. The full variable domain, in which reference TRBV9 and TRBJ1-4 provide the parts outside the CDR3, is DSGVTQTPKHLITATGQRVTLRCSPRSGDLSVYWYQQSLDQGLQFLIQYYNGEERAKGNILERFSAQQFPDLHSELNLSSLELGDSALYFCASSAYGGTNEKLFFGSGTQLSVL.

The V and J genes are TRBV19 and TRBJ2-7, with 11 bases matching TRBD1. Germline-derived CDR1 and CDR2 are LNHDA and SQIVND (reference sequence). The CDR3 is made up of 16 amino acids. The V and J ends lost 1 base and 3 bases, in that order; junction bases with no gene match: 5. This CDR3 reads CASSIGTGTGGYEQYF. The CDR3 nucleotides are TGTGCCAGTAGTATAGGAACCGGGACAGGGGGCTACGAGCAGTACTTC.

V gene TRBV5-4 combines with J gene TRBJ1-1; 11 bases match TRBD1. The CDR3 sequence is 14 residues long. After removal of 3 bases from V and 4 bases from J, the junction contained 2 bases not matched to a gene. The germline V gene has CDR1 SGHNT and CDR2 YYREEE (reference sequence). CDR3 in amino acids: CASSSGTGGTEAFF. The CDR3 DNA reads as TGTGCCAGCAGCTCCGGGACAGGGGGCACTGAAGCTTTCTTT.

The chain combines TRBV9 with TRBJ2-6; the match to TRBD1 covers 7 bases. With V trimmed by 4 bases and J by 4 bases, 11 bases remained unmatched. The CDR3 has 17 amino acids. Germline V gene lookup returns CDR1 SGDLS and CDR2 YYNGEE. The CDR3 DNA sequence: TGTGCCAGCAGCCAGAACCGACAGGGTCCAGGGGCCAACGTCCTGACTTTC. Its protein product is CASSQNRQGPGANVLTF. The full variable domain, rest sourced from reference TRBV9 and TRBJ2-6, is DSGVTQTPKHLITATGQRVTLRCSPRSGDLSVYWYQQSLDQGLQFLIQYYNGEERAKGNILERFSAQQFPDLHSELNLSSLELGDSALYFCASSQNRQGPGANVLTFGAGSRLTVL.

The chain employs TRBV27 and TRBJ1-1; D may be TRBD1 (5 bases). The germline V and J ends were trimmed by 2 bases and 6 bases, with 13 bases remaining between them. CDR3 length: 14 amino acids. From germline, CDR1 is MNHEY and CDR2 SMNVEV (reference sequence). The CDR3 DNA reads as TGTGCCAGCAGTTTAGTGGGACCCAGCGCTGAAGCTTTCTTT. Translated, it gives CASSLVGPSAEAFF.

The genes are TRBV7-9 and TRBJ1-4; D is unclear. CDR3 size: 16 residues. V was trimmed by 6 bases and J by 0 bases, leaving 14 bases between them. Germline loops: CDR1 SEHNR, CDR2 FQNEAQ (reference sequence). CDR3 sequence reads: CASSSRNQATNEKLFF. CDR3 bases: TGTGCCAGCAGTTCAAGGAACCAAGCAACTAATGAAAAACTGTTTTTT.

As regards this clone: At the DNA level, this CDR3 is encoded by other sequences in the same sample as well. The chain combines TRBV6-5 with TRBJ2-1; D is ambiguous. The CDR3 runs to 14 residues. CDR1 is MNHEY and CDR2 is SVGAGI in the germline V gene. Trimming shortened V by 6 bases and J by 0 bases, and 9 bases separated the two germline ends. CDR3 nucleotide sequence: TGTGCCAGCAGCTACAGAGACTCCTACAATGAGCAGTTCTTC. It yields the protein CASSYRDSYNEQFF.

CDR3 nucleotide sequence: TGTGCCAGCAGCGCAAGACTAGCGGGAGGGGTAGGCACAGATACGCAGTATTTT. It codes for CASSARLAGGVGTDTQYF. The chain uses TRBV9 and TRBJ2-3; TRBD2 matches 14 bases. The CDR3 contains 18 residues. J gave up 1 base and V 3 bases, and 7 bases lay outside the gene matches. Germline lookup yields CDR1 SGDLS and CDR2 YYNGEE.

The chain links TRBV27 to TRBJ2-7; no definite D call. V was shortened by 7 bases and J by 5 bases, with 24 bases between the two germline ends. CDR1 is MNHEY, CDR2 SMNVEV, per germline (reference sequence). The CDR3 consists of 16 residues. The CDR3 DNA reads TGTGCCAGCACCCCCAACCCCACGCCCATCGGCAACGAGCAGTACTTC. Its translation is CASTPNPTPIGNEQYF.

V and J are TRBV19 and TRBJ1-2; 8 positions match TRBD1. J lost 7 bases, V lost 3 bases, and 1 base had no gene match. The CDR3 loop spans 12 amino acids. CDR1 is LNHDA and CDR2 is SQIVND in the germline V gene (reference sequence). Here the CDR3 DNA reads TGTGCCAGTAGTATGACAGGGGTTGGCTACACCTTC. Translated, it gives CASSMTGVGYTF.

The rearrangement links TRBV1 to TRBJ2-7; TRBD2 is taken as the D call from the table, unchecked against the DNA. TRBV1 is given as a pseudogene. This CDR3 has 14 amino acids. The CDR3 nucleotides are TGCACCAGCAGCCAAGATCGGGGGGGCTACGAGCAGTACTTC. Translating gives CTSSQDRGGYEQYF.

The chain couples TRBV5-6 to TRBJ1-1, with TRBD1 matching over 9 bases. There are 16 residues in the CDR3. Germline loops: CDR1 SGHDT, CDR2 YYEEEE. V shed 0 bases, J shed 5 bases, and the junction held 8 bases outside the gene matches. CDR3 residues: CASSLGPGQGETEAFF. In DNA, the CDR3 is TGTGCCAGCAGCTTGGGTCCGGGACAGGGAGAAACTGAAGCTTTCTTT.

The genes are TRBV19 and TRBJ1-5, with no clear D. The CDR3 runs to 12 residues. Per germline, CDR1 LNHDA and CDR2 SQIVND (reference sequence). V lost 10 bases, J lost 4 bases, and 11 bases lay in between. The CDR3 here is CATSGGNQPQHF. CDR3 sequence (DNA): TGTGCCACCTCGGGAGGTAATCAGCCCCAGCATTTT.

This chain joins TRBV7-2 and TRBJ2-7, with 12 bases lining up with TRBD2. V was pared by 5 bases and J by 6 bases, with 8 bases of the junction left unmatched. CDR1 and CDR2 (germline): SGHTA, FQGNSA. The CDR3 runs 15 residues. The CDR3 sequence is CASSRRLAGVSEQYF. The CDR3 DNA follows: TGTGCCAGCAGCCGTAGACTAGCGGGAGTAAGCGAGCAGTACTTC. Full variable domain (outside the CDR3, taken from reference TRBV7-2 and TRBJ2-7): GAGVSQSPSNKVTEKGKDVELRCDPISGHTALYWYRQSLGQGLEFLIYFQGNSAPDKSGLPSDRFSAERTGGSVSTLTIQRTQQEDSAVYLCASSRRLAGVSEQYFGPGTRLTVT.

This chain joins TRBV27 and TRBJ2-1; D gene uncertain. This CDR3 is built from 18 residues. The V gene lost 10 bases and the J gene lost 0 bases, with 25 bases spanning the gap. CDR1 is MNHEY and CDR2 is SMNVEV in the germline V gene (reference sequence). The CDR3 DNA follows: TGTGCCACCAGAAACGCGGTTGACCAGATGGTCTCCTACAATGAGCAGTTCTTC. The encoded protein is CATRNAVDQMVSYNEQFF.

The chain has TRBV9 and TRBJ2-6; D unclear. Trimming removed 0 bases at V and 0 bases at J, with 4 bases between. The CDR3 is 15 amino acids. Germline CDR1 SGDLS, CDR2 YYNGEE. CDR3 DNA: TGTGCCAGCAGCGTAGGGAGCTCTGGGGCCAACGTCCTGACTTTC. Amino acid sequence: CASSVGSSGANVLTF.